The clone carrying this T cell receptor (beta chain) qualifies as medium-sized. The sample is drawn from a study of T cell changes during pregnancy in multiple sclerosis. Assay: immunoSEQ multiplex PCR; the TCRdb copy retains only in-frame clones and omits some. The sample records 35,000 to 50,000 clones, 80% to 90% being singletons. The germline gives CDR1 SGHAT, CDR2 FQNNGV. Unmatched junction bases numbered 6, after V lost 0 bases and J lost 5 bases. This CDR3 has 16 amino acids. Sequencing used CD4+ T cells from peripheral blood mononuclear cells, obtained in the first trimester of pregnancy. The receptor's source is a female donor with multiple sclerosis, enrolled in a pregnancy study. The V call is TRBV11-2, the J call TRBJ2-1; 8 positions agree with TRBD2. The CDR3 DNA reads as TGTGCCAGCAGCTTAGATACGGGAGGGAACCACAATGAGCAGTTCTTC. Its protein is CASSLDTGGNHNEQFF.